This T cell receptor (beta chain) appears in the sequencing data of a study of control samples from healthy donors and cancer patients. Sequenced by immunoSEQ multiplex PCR; TCRdb stores in-frame clones only, minus some. Counted here are over 75,000 clones, around 80% occurring once; the ten biggest clones make up about 2%. Trimming removed 7 bases from V and 1 base from J; junction bases left unmatched: 9. The CDR3 has 15 amino acids. Germline V lookup: CDR1 SQVTM, CDR2 ANQGSEA. The chain couples TRBV29-1 to TRBJ1-3, with 8 bases fitting TRBD1. Sequencing was performed on blood. The clonotype comes from a man aged 60 to 69 in good health. CDR3 sequence: CSGSFGQGSGNTIYF. CDR3 coding DNA: TGCAGCGGGTCTTTTGGACAGGGATCTGGAAACACCATATATTTT.